The present T cell receptor beta chain was sequenced within a study of shared T cell receptors in the human thymus. Assay used: immunoSEQ multiplex PCR; TCRdb lists only in-frame clones, some missing. The data hold about 660,000 clones, with around 87% observed a single time. Another study also made use of these data, one on human thymus T cells. In that study: There were highly overlapping thymic repertoires among unrelated individuals, as related research reported.

This clonotype was obtained from a boy in the first two years of life with a congenital heart defect. Sequenced material: thymocytes.

CDR3 in DNA: TGTGCCAGCAGTCCGACACGCGGCCCGGGGGCTAATGAAAAACTGTTTTTT. This sequence encodes CASSPTRGPGANEKLFF. The J gene is TRBJ1-4, the V gene TRBV28, with a tentative D call TRBD1 (5 bases). CDR1 and CDR2 (germline): MDHEN, SYDVKM. The CDR3 is 17 amino acids. The V gene lost 5 bases and the J gene lost 3 bases, with 19 bases spanning the gap.